This T cell receptor (beta chain) was recovered during a study of blood T cells in healthy people across ages. Study-level findings and limits: A greater number of naive CD4+ cells and higher diversity distinguished long-lived donors from aged donors.

Together with a sample-barcoded 5' primer, a J-beta primer mix was included in a second PCR lasting 7 to 11 cycles. TCRdb itself ran the 5' RACE reads through MiXCR, one entry per CDR3 protein. The sample includes more than 650,000 distinct CDR3 sequences, 20% to 30% of them seen just once. Healthy Caucasian individuals from Russia aged roughly 6 to 95 served as donors. About this clonotype: Its target is not known.

A further study also used this sample, focusing on T cells of mothers and their children. That paper adds: Reads recorded for TCR beta CDR3 numbered over 9.5 million per mother and about 3 million per child. Related pairs of mothers and children showed slightly higher, non-significant overlap versus unrelated pairs.

The sequencing input was blood. This TCR was recovered from a boy between 5 and 17 years old in good health.

This CDR3 reads CASSPNGSPRAGANVLTF. The CDR3 region has the DNA TGTGCCAGCAGCCCTAACGGGAGTCCCCGGGCTGGGGCCAACGTCCTGACTTTC. This chain joins TRBV7-3 and TRBJ2-6; weak D call: TRBD2 (6 bases). V was pared by 5 bases and J by 2 bases, with 19 bases between. Germline V gene lookup returns CDR1 SGHTA and CDR2 FQGTGA. CDR3 size: 18 residues.